The 11 T cell receptor beta chains given below trace back to one sample, sequenced in a study of T cells in Graves' hyperthyroidism and ophthalmopathy. Amplification yielded TCR beta CDR3 regions, with RNA transcripts as the source. First-round RT-PCR with HTBI primers amplified the TCR CDR3 region. TCRdb called the multiplex PCR reads again in MiXCR, with one record for every CDR3 protein. The data show around 480,000 distinct CDR3 sequences, approximately 14% seen once. What was sequenced was blood. Receptor source: a woman aged 18-29 years with Graves' hyperthyroidism.

In its sample, this clonotype was seen many times. The rearrangement uses TRBV7-3 and TRBJ2-1, with unresolved D. CDR1 is SGHTA, CDR2 FQGTGA, per germline. The CDR3 extends over 15 amino acids. V lost 1 base to trimming and J lost 2 bases, with 9 bases between them. The CDR3 region has the DNA TGTGCCAGCAGCTTAAATCCCCTTACCTACAATGAGCAGTTCTTC. Amino acid sequence: CASSLNPLTYNEQFF. Full variable domain (missing parts from reference TRBV7-3 and TRBJ2-1): GAGVSQTPSNKVTEKGKYVELRCDPISGHTALYWYRQSLGQGPEFLIYFQGTGAADDSGLPNDRFFAVRPEGSVSTLKIQRTERGDSAVYLCASSLNPLTYNEQFFGPGTRLTVL.

This clonotype was seen only a few times. V and J are TRBV7-3 and TRBJ2-1; the D is unclear. CDR3 length: 16 residues. The germline V gene encodes CDR1 SGHTA and CDR2 FQGTGA. Trimming left V 5 bases short and J 0 bases short, with 14 bases between. CDR3 in amino acids: CASSAVGRLSYNEQFF. Here the CDR3 DNA reads TGTGCCAGCAGCGCGGTAGGAAGGCTCTCCTACAATGAGCAGTTCTTC.

This clonotype was picked up many times. This chain joins TRBV7-2 and TRBJ1-5, with TRBD1 matching 8 bases. The CDR3 has 14 amino acids. The ends lost 2 bases at V and 6 bases at J; junction bases unmatched: 3. From germline, CDR1 is SGHTA and CDR2 FQGNSA. CDR3 nucleotide sequence: TGTGCCAGCAGCTTACAGGGGGCGCCTCAGCCCCAGCATTTT. Protein: CASSLQGAPQPQHF.

This clonotype appeared many times. The chain links TRBV19 to TRBJ2-2; 9 positions agree with TRBD1. CDR1 and CDR2 (germline): LNHDA, SQIVND (reference sequence). Unmatched junction bases numbered 7, after V lost 8 bases and J lost 0 bases. This CDR3 contains 16 residues. The CDR3 region has the DNA TGTGCCAGTCCCGTCGACAGGGGGGCGAACACCGGGGAGCTGTTTTTT. It is translated as CASPVDRGANTGELFF.

This clonotype was seen repeatedly, ten times or more. The chain combines TRBV29-1 with TRBJ2-1; D is uncertain. Germline-derived CDR1 and CDR2 are SQVTM and ANQGSEA. This CDR3 region has 15 residues. Trimming cost V 3 bases and J 7 bases, with 19 bases left between them. The chain's CDR3 is CSVESLTHPGNEQFF. The CDR3 bases are TGCAGCGTTGAGAGTTTGACCCACCCCGGGAATGAGCAGTTCTTC.

This clonotype was seen ten or more times. The rearrangement links TRBV27 to TRBJ1-1; D is uncertain. Germline V gives CDR1 MNHEY, CDR2 SMNVEV (reference sequence). Deletions cut 3 bases from V and 0 bases from J, with 11 bases between. The CDR3 consists of 15 residues. The CDR3 region is CASSFSSGLNTEAFF. For the CDR3, the DNA is TGTGCCAGCAGTTTTTCCAGCGGGTTGAACACTGAAGCTTTCTTT.

This clonotype was picked up many times. V gene TRBV5-8 combines with J gene TRBJ2-3; 10 bases are a match to TRBD1. Trimming at V came to 3 bases and at J to 2 bases, leaving 12 bases not matched to a gene. CDR3 length equals 18 residues. CDR1 is SGHTS and CDR2 is YDEGEE in the germline V gene. In nucleotides, the CDR3 is TGTGCCAGCAGCTCGGGACAGGGGAGGGTGAGAAACACAGATACGCAGTATTTT. Amino acids: CASSSGQGRVRNTDTQYF.

The J gene is TRBJ2-3, the V gene TRBV20-1, with TRBD2 matching 11 bases. V lost 2 bases to trimming and J lost 3 bases; unmatched junction nucleotides: 10. The CDR3 contains 17 residues. Germline V gene lookup returns CDR1 DFQATT and CDR2 SNEGSKA (reference sequence). The CDR3 sequence: CSARPIGTSGITDTQYF. The CDR3 DNA follows: TGCAGTGCTAGACCTATTGGGACTAGCGGAATAACAGATACGCAGTATTTT.

This clonotype showed up just a few times. The rearrangement links TRBV28 to TRBJ2-5, with 7 bases identical to TRBD1. The germline V gene has CDR1 MDHEN and CDR2 SYDVKM. Germline trimming cut 3 bases from V and 3 bases from J; bases unmatched to any gene: 13. This CDR3 spans 17 amino acids. CDR3 in amino acids: CASSFGTALLSKETQYF. The CDR3 nucleotides are TGTGCCAGCAGTTTCGGGACAGCACTACTGAGTAAAGAGACCCAGTACTTC.

V and J are TRBV4-1 and TRBJ1-3, with D uncertain. Germline CDR1 reads MGHRA; CDR2 reads YSYEKL. V shed 5 bases and J shed 4 bases, with 15 bases lying between them. CDR3 length equals 15 residues. The CDR3 sequence: CASSLKWASGNTIYF. The CDR3 DNA is TGCGCCAGCAGCTTGAAGTGGGCGTCCGGAAACACCATATATTTT.

This clonotype showed up many times. The V and J genes are TRBV18 and TRBJ2-1; 10 bases line up with TRBD1. CDR3 length equals 15 residues. V gave up 5 bases and J gave up 0 bases; unmatched junction bases: 1. Germline V gene sequence: CDR1 KGHSH, CDR2 LQKENI. The CDR3 loop reads CASSGQGGSYNEQFF. CDR3 coding DNA: TGTGCCAGCTCAGGACAGGGGGGCTCCTACAATGAGCAGTTCTTC.